The source of this TCR beta chain is a study of blood T cell repertoires in COVID-19 (dated by TCRdb to the early 2020s). Regarding the research as a whole: Collaborator samples came from the United States, Italy and Spain and covered acute and convalescent phases of COVID-19. The material from the prospective study consisted of cDNA or gDNA derived from T cells, B-cell-depleted T cells, or PBMCs. The dataset comprised deeply sampled blood TCRbeta repertoires from subjects exposed to, actively infected with, or recovered from COVID-19. The repertoires were made available in a free public database intended to serve as a resource for research on the immune response to SARS-CoV-2. Samples came from the ongoing ImmuneRACE study (first 160 participants) plus 1,254 subjects from 6 global collaborators. Sample metadata almost always included a de-identified subject ID, COVID-19 status, age in years and sex. Where available, HLA class I and class II types were taken from metadata supplied by the sample provider and were not determined by assay-based typing.

TCRbeta CDR3 regions were amplified from genomic DNA using the immunoSEQ Assay, a bias-controlled multiplex PCR. The study's processing was this. Nucleated cell counts per sample were estimated from amplification of reference gene primers within the assay. To quantify the absolute abundance of each unique TCRbeta CDR3 rearrangement, sequence reads were collapsed and filtered. For each sample, productive Simpson clonality was calculated by taking the square root of Simpson's diversity index across productive rearrangements. Drawn from immuneACCESS, this table holds only the in-frame rearrangements with V and J called that TCRdb kept. Clones are partly lost; checked studies trace under half to an unresolved V gene and leave the rest unexplained. V and J calls plus clone size are reproduced from that table; the DNA served to infer D and trimming. This sample gives a few hundred thousand clones in total; more than 85% of them show up just once. In total, the top ten clones hold about 3% of the sample.

Points on this clone: Its cognate antigen has yet to be identified. No much larger clonotype is one base removed from it; base qualities were not supplied.

What the work shows at the level of the full study, not this receptor alone: Clinical and demographic metadata were provided uncurated, with the amount varying by source and participant.

Participants in the prospective study were aged about 18 to 95 years, lived in about two dozen United States geographic areas, and enrolled through a virtual design. Cohort assignment in the prospective study relied on participant-reported clinical history from a screening survey and a study questionnaire. Recovered participants in ImmuneRACE Cohort 3 were defined as having two consecutive negative NP/OP PCR tests, clearance from a healthcare professional, or resolution of symptoms. Each participant in the prospective study had whole blood, serum and a nasopharyngeal or oropharyngeal swab collected by mobile phlebotomists. Additional blood draws and questionnaires over an approximately two-month period could optionally be provided by prospective study participants. Before DNA extraction, blood samples from the prospective study were shipped at room temperature or frozen. The TCR was taken from a woman between 25 and 40 years old who had recovered from COVID-19. Sequenced sample: PBMCs or T cells enriched from blood (not recorded which).

The base sequence is TGTGCCAGCAGTGCTCCCGGGACAGGGGGAGGCTACACCTTC. Translated, it reads CASSAPGTGGGYTF. This receptor chain uses TRBV2 and TRBJ1-2, with 11 bases matching TRBD1. Relative to germline, V is missing 4 bases and J is missing 8 bases, with 6 bases of the junction outside any gene match. Inclusive of the bounding cysteine and phenylalanine, the CDR3 is 14 residues long. The only DNA kept is the CDR3, 42 bases in frame from the first base. According to the germline V gene, CDR1 reads SNHLY and CDR2 reads FYNNEI.